Following are 29 T cell receptor beta chains from one sample sequenced in a study of shared clonotypes between healthy human individuals. Terminally differentiated effector memory CD45RA+ cells were excluded by CCR7 positive selection of CD45RO-negative cells. Sequencing used immunoSEQ multiplex PCR; TCRdb keeps in-frame clones, though not all of them. The sample lists about 2 million clones, less than 95% occurring once. The sequencing input was naive CD8+ T cells sorted from blood. Receptors originate from a man aged 18-30 years in good health.

This chain links TRBV6-1 with TRBJ1-1, with 7 bases lining up with TRBD1. The V gene's germline CDR1 is MNHNS and CDR2 SASEGT. There are 15 residues in the CDR3. With 10 bases clipped from V and 1 base from J, the junction kept 12 bases outside the gene matches. CDR3 sequence: CAILKLGTANTEAFF. The CDR3 DNA sequence: TGTGCCATCCTAAAATTAGGGACAGCGAACACTGAAGCTTTCTTT.

With regard to this clone: In the same sample, other DNA sequences code for this CDR3. The chain is built from TRBV11-2 and TRBJ2-1, with 11 bases aligning to TRBD2. J gave up 5 bases and V 3 bases, and 3 bases lay outside the gene matches. The CDR3 consists of 15 residues. CDR1 and CDR2 from the germline V gene are SGHAT and FQNNGV. The CDR3 here is CASSLLAGGHNEQFF. The CDR3 coding sequence is TGTGCCAGCAGCTTGTTAGCGGGGGGGCACAATGAGCAGTTCTTC.

The chain carries TRBV30 and TRBJ1-2; possibly TRBD1 for D (6 bases). CDR1 is GTSNPN, CDR2 SVGIG, per germline (reference sequence). With 5 bases removed from V and 4 bases from J, the gap between germline ends came to 8 bases. CDR3 size: 11 residues. The CDR3 here is CAWRQVYGYTF. For the CDR3, the DNA is TGTGCCTGGCGACAGGTCTATGGCTACACCTTC.

This chain joins TRBV11-2 and TRBJ1-6, with D maybe TRBD1 (5 bases). CDR3 size: 17 residues. V was shortened by 1 base and J by 12 bases, with 22 bases between the two germline ends. The germline CDR1 and CDR2 sequences are SGHAT and FQNNGV. The chain's CDR3 is CASSLADIKQGFVPLHF. As DNA, the CDR3 is TGTGCCAGCAGCTTAGCGGACATCAAGCAGGGTTTCGTACCCCTCCACTTT.

This chain connects TRBV5-6 to TRBJ2-7, with D possibly being TRBD2 (5 bases). The germline V and J ends were trimmed by 0 bases and 3 bases, with 13 bases remaining between them. Germline assignment: CDR1 SGHDT and CDR2 YYEEEE. This CDR3 comprises 15 residues. CDR3 sequence (DNA): TGTGCCAGCAGCTTGGCCCGTGGGAGAAACTACGAGCAGTACTTC. This codes for CASSLARGRNYEQYF.

Points on this clone: Other nucleotide sequences in the sample specify the same CDR3. V usage is TRBV27 and J usage is TRBJ2-1; 12 positions agree with TRBD2. Unmatched junction bases numbered 0, after V lost 2 bases and J lost 4 bases. The CDR3 loop spans 15 amino acids. CDR1 MNHEY and CDR2 SMNVEV come from the germline V gene (reference sequence). CDR3 in DNA: TGTGCCAGCAGTTTAGGACTAGCGGGATACAATGAGCAGTTCTTC. This encodes CASSLGLAGYNEQFF.

The chain joins TRBV5-6 to TRBJ1-2; 12 bases map to TRBD1. The CDR3 has 15 amino acids. Germline V gives CDR1 SGHDT, CDR2 YYEEEE. The V gene end was trimmed by 4 bases and the J gene end by 4 bases; junction bases not matched to a gene: 5. CDR3 sequence reads: CASSGDRGPFYGYTF. The DNA of the CDR3 is TGTGCCAGCAGCGGGGACAGGGGGCCCTTCTATGGCTACACCTTC.

V is TRBV29-1 and J is TRBJ2-7, with a weak D call TRBD1 (6 bases). Per germline, CDR1 SQVTM and CDR2 ANQGSEA. Trimming pared 5 bases from V and 2 bases from J, leaving 16 bases between. The CDR3 is made up of 14 amino acids. CDR3 coding DNA: TGCAGCGTTTGTCTTCCGGGACAAGCCTACGAGCAGTACTTC. Encoded protein: CSVCLPGQAYEQYF.

The V call is TRBV27, the J call TRBJ2-5; D remains ambiguous. CDR3 length: 17 amino acids. The germline gives CDR1 MNHEY, CDR2 SMNVEV (reference sequence). Trimming stripped 5 bases from V and 4 bases from J, with 23 bases between. The DNA for the CDR3 is TGTGCCAGCAGTCCTTCGGGCAGAATATCCTGGGGAGAGACCCAGTACTTC. The encoded protein is CASSPSGRISWGETQYF.

This clone has just one count. V and J are TRBV11-3 and TRBJ2-3, with TRBD2 as a possible D gene (6 bases). V was trimmed by 5 bases and J by 5 bases, leaving 20 bases between them. In germline, CDR1 is SGHNT, CDR2 YENEEA. The CDR3 covers 16 residues. The CDR3 region is CASSLGRGFRGDTQYF. CDR3 bases: TGTGCCAGCAGCCTAGGCCGGGGGTTTAGAGGAGATACGCAGTATTTT.

This rearrangement joins TRBV28 to TRBJ1-4; perhaps TRBD1 as D (5 bases). Deletions cut 1 base from V and 0 bases from J, with 9 bases between. The germline V gene has CDR1 MDHEN and CDR2 SYDVKM. This CDR3 is built from 16 residues. CDR3 sequence reads: CASSLYGGATNEKLFF. The CDR3 coding sequence is TGTGCCAGCAGTTTATATGGGGGGGCAACTAATGAAAAACTGTTTTTT.

This sequence joins TRBV25-1 and TRBJ2-1, with D perhaps matching TRBD2 (6 bases). V lost 5 bases and J 4 bases, leaving 9 bases between the germline ends. This CDR3 has 13 amino acids. The germline gives CDR1 MGHDK, CDR2 SYGVNS. As DNA, the CDR3 is TGTGCCAGCAGTCCTGGAGGGTACAATGAGCAGTTCTTC. Translating it yields CASSPGGYNEQFF.

V and J are TRBV5-4 and TRBJ1-1; TRBD1 agrees at 7 bases. The CDR3 is 13 amino acids. The ends lost 4 bases at V and 1 base at J; junction bases unmatched: 1. Germline V gene lookup returns CDR1 SGHNT and CDR2 YYREEE (reference sequence). The CDR3 region has the DNA TGTGCCAGCAGCCGGACAGGGAACACTGAAGCTTTCTTT. Protein: CASSRTGNTEAFF.

This rearrangement joins TRBV5-8 to TRBJ2-3; 9 bases line up with TRBD2. Germline V gene sequence: CDR1 SGHTS, CDR2 YDEGEE. V shed 0 bases, J shed 4 bases, and the junction held 15 bases outside the gene matches. This CDR3 spans 19 amino acids. The CDR3 sequence is CASSLEHKLAGVLADTQYF. As DNA, the CDR3 is TGTGCCAGCAGCTTGGAGCATAAGTTAGCGGGAGTATTGGCAGATACGCAGTATTTT.

This clone was found once. The chain has TRBV4-1 and TRBJ2-1; the D is unclear. The CDR3 covers 15 residues. CDR1 and CDR2 (germline): MGHRA, YSYEKL. Trimming stripped 0 bases from V and 9 bases from J, with 15 bases between. The chain's CDR3 is CASSQDLAVEREQFF. CDR3 bases: TGCGCCAGCAGCCAAGATCTCGCGGTAGAGCGTGAGCAGTTCTTC.

On this clone itself: Other DNA sequences within the sample encode an identical CDR3. The V call is TRBV9, the J call TRBJ1-5; D is unclear. V lost 0 bases and J 7 bases, leaving 8 bases between the germline ends. The germline V gene has CDR1 SGDLS and CDR2 YYNGEE. The CDR3 is 13 residues long. In DNA form, the CDR3 reads TGTGCCAGCAGCGTAGGGGCGGGGCAGCCCCAGCATTTT. Translation: CASSVGAGQPQHF.

The chain joins TRBV5-1 to TRBJ2-1, with D unclear. The ends were cut back, 4 bases at V and 5 bases at J, with 10 bases in the middle. This CDR3 has 13 residues. The V gene's germline CDR1 is SGHRS and CDR2 YFSETQ. The CDR3 DNA is TGCGCCAGCAGCGTAATTATAAACAATGAGCAGTTCTTC. Translating it yields CASSVIINNEQFF.

The rearrangement links TRBV2 to TRBJ2-2; 8 nucleotides agree with TRBD2. Losses at the gene ends were 7 bases for V and 4 bases for J; bases not matched to a gene: 8. CDR1 is SNHLY and CDR2 is FYNNEI in the germline V gene. The CDR3 is made up of 15 amino acids. CDR3 sequence: CASNPGGDRTGELFF. CDR3 bases: TGTGCCAGCAACCCCGGGGGGGACCGCACCGGGGAGCTGTTTTTT.

CDR3 sequence: CASGENSGRAPGELFF. The CDR3 nucleotides read TGCGCCAGCGGCGAAAATAGCGGGAGGGCCCCCGGGGAGCTGTTTTTT. The chain carries TRBV4-1 and TRBJ2-2; 11 nucleotides match TRBD2. J gave up 6 bases and V 8 bases, and 11 bases lay outside the gene matches. Germline V gene lookup returns CDR1 MGHRA and CDR2 YSYEKL. This CDR3 has 16 amino acids.

This sequence joins TRBV6-5 and TRBJ1-4; no definite D call. The CDR3 extends over 14 amino acids. With 6 bases removed from V and 7 bases from J, the gap between germline ends came to 15 bases. Germline V gene data show CDR1 as MNHEY and CDR2 as SVGAGI. In DNA form, the CDR3 reads TGTGCCAGCAGCCCTGACATGGTGGGTGAAAAACTGTTTTTT. Amino acid sequence: CASSPDMVGEKLFF.

The chain couples TRBV27 to TRBJ1-1, with 9 positions matching TRBD1. Losses at the gene ends were 4 bases for V and 0 bases for J; bases not matched to a gene: 6. The CDR3 is 16 amino acids. Germline V CDR1 and CDR2: MNHEY, SMNVEV (reference sequence). The chain's CDR3 is CASSYTGGPMNTEAFF. CDR3 bases: TGTGCCAGCAGTTATACAGGGGGCCCTATGAACACTGAAGCTTTCTTT.

This clone was seen just once. The chain has TRBV2 and TRBJ2-7; TRBD2 matches 7 bases. The CDR3 extends over 14 amino acids. Germline V lookup: CDR1 SNHLY, CDR2 FYNNEI. V gave up 6 bases and J gave up 1 base; unmatched junction bases: 6. CDR3 nucleotide sequence: TGTGCCAGCAGCAATGGGGGGGGATCCTACGAGCAGTACTTC. This translates into CASSNGGGSYEQYF.

The CDR3 DNA reads as TGTGCCAGCAGCTTAGTCGGGACAGGGGAACCTGAAGCTTTCTTT. Translation gives CASSLVGTGEPEAFF. The rearrangement joins TRBV7-9 to TRBJ1-1; 10 bases are shared with TRBD1. Germline V gene data show CDR1 as SEHNR and CDR2 as FQNEAQ (reference sequence). This CDR3 has 15 amino acids. V shed 1 base, J shed 6 bases, and the junction held 5 bases outside the gene matches.

The chain employs TRBV7-9 and TRBJ1-2, with D perhaps TRBD1 (5 bases). CDR1 and CDR2 (germline): SEHNR, FQNEAQ (reference sequence). Trimming pared 2 bases from V and 5 bases from J, leaving 15 bases between. The CDR3 contains 15 residues. CDR3 region: CASSLSEQTAYGYTF. CDR3 nucleotides: TGTGCCAGCAGCTTATCGGAGCAGACAGCATATGGCTACACCTTC.

V is TRBV5-6 and J is TRBJ2-5, with D perhaps being TRBD1 or TRBD2 (5 bases each). Looked up from germline, CDR1 is SGHDT and CDR2 is YYEEEE. The V end was cut by 4 bases, the J end by 5 bases, with 21 bases between. This CDR3 comprises 16 residues. The CDR3 DNA sequence: TGTGCCAGCAGCCTACTAACAGCTGGGACGGGCGAGACCCAGTACTTC. Amino acids: CASSLLTAGTGETQYF.

The chain is built from TRBV7-2 and TRBJ2-1, with 8 bases that match TRBD2. The CDR3 is 16 amino acids. With V trimmed by 0 bases and J by 6 bases, 7 bases remained unmatched. CDR1 and CDR2 from the germline V gene are SGHTA and FQGNSA. Written as DNA, the CDR3 is TGTGCCAGCAGCTTAGCGTGGGGACTAGACGGCAATGAGCAGTTCTTC. Its protein is CASSLAWGLDGNEQFF.

This clone was counted once. The chain carries TRBV10-2 and TRBJ2-7; 9 positions agree with TRBD1. Germline-derived CDR1 and CDR2 are WSHSY and SAAADI. Trimming at V came to 2 bases and at J to 7 bases, leaving 12 bases not matched to a gene. CDR3 size: 16 residues. The chain's CDR3 is CASSEILTGGVREQYF. DNA for the CDR3: TGCGCCAGCAGTGAGATACTGACAGGGGGTGTGAGGGAGCAGTACTTC.

This clone was counted a single time. The chain's CDR3 is CASSFLRESSYEQYF. The CDR3 coding sequence is TGTGCCAGCAGCTTCCTCCGGGAGAGCTCCTACGAGCAGTACTTC. This chain joins TRBV13 and TRBJ2-7; TRBD2 might be the D (6 bases). The CDR3 covers 15 residues. V was cut by 3 bases and J by 0 bases, with 12 bases left in between. Germline CDR1 and CDR2: PRHDT and FYEKMQ (reference sequence).

Regarding this clone: Within the sample, other DNA sequences also encode this same CDR3. The chain carries TRBV30 and TRBJ1-1; a possible D gene is TRBD1 (5 bases). CDR3 length equals 13 residues. V gave up 0 bases and J gave up 1 base, with 6 bases separating them. Germline lookup yields CDR1 GTSNPN and CDR2 SVGIG (reference sequence). The DNA of the CDR3 is TGTGCCTGGAGTGTTCAGGGGAACACTGAAGCTTTCTTT. Encoded protein: CAWSVQGNTEAFF.